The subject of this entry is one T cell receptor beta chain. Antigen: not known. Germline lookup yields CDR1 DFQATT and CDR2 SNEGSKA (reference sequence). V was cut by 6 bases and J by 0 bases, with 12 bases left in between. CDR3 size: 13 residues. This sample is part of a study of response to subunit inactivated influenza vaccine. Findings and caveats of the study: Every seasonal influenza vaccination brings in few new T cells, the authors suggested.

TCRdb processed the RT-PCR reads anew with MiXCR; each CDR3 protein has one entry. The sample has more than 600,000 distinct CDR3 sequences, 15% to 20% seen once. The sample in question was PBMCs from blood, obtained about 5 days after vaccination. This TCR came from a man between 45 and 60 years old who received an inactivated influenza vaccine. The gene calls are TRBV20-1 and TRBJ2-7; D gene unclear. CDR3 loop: CSAWGPSSYEQYF. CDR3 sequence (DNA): TGCAGTGCCTGGGGTCCGAGCTCCTACGAGCAGTACTTC.